This is a list of T cell receptor beta chains from one sample in a study of CD8 T cells in Susac syndrome. One entry per CDR3 protein, called by TCRdb with MiXCR from the immunoSEQ multiplex PCR reads. The data contain approximately 150,000 distinct CDR3 sequences, approximately 93% of them singletons. Sequences were obtained from CD4+ T cells from PBMCs. These receptors all come from a human donor with multiple sclerosis. The CDR3 runs from the conserved cysteine through the conserved F or W. Fields, in order: J gene, V gene, CDR3 protein.

TRBJ2-2 | TRBV28 | CASSINTGELFF
TRBJ2-2 | TRBV19 | CASQVRNTGELFF
TRBJ2-7 | TRBV30 | CAWSVTWESSYEQYF
TRBJ2-3 | TRBV4-2 | CASSRAIAGGSDTQYF
TRBJ1-1 | TRBV29-1 | CSVGIQWGAEAFF
TRBJ1-1 | TRBV28 | CASNVAGNTEAFF
TRBJ1-2 | TRBV2 | CASSENLYGYTF
TRBJ2-7 | TRBV5-1 | CASSSRDSPAYEQYF
TRBJ1-6 | TRBV7-8 | CASSLDRSSYNSPLHF
TRBJ2-2 | TRBV5-1 | CASSLLRGQESGELFF
TRBJ2-7 | TRBV7-3 | CASSYGPSYEQYF
TRBJ2-1 | TRBV20-1 | CSASGGNSYNEQFF
TRBJ2-2 | TRBV30 | CAFDLGVANTGELFF
TRBJ1-5 | TRBV7-9 | CASSRTGAPNQPQHF
TRBJ2-2 | TRBV2 | CASRGDFGELFF
TRBJ2-5 | TRBV5-6 | CASSSERGYARYRTQYF
TRBJ2-7 | TRBV7-8 | CASSLAPLALGDEQYF
TRBJ2-1 | TRBV7-2 | CASSQDSLYNEQFF
TRBJ1-2 | TRBV4-1 | CASSQDDRKRGGYTF
TRBJ1-6 | TRBV20-1 | CSARGIGITPLHF
TRBJ2-4 | TRBV28 | CASSPVRGGPKNIQYF
TRBJ2-2 | TRBV5-1 | CASSFSQMNTGELFF
TRBJ1-1 | TRBV6-5 | CASRAAMEAFF
TRBJ1-4 | TRBV9 | CASSVGSLNEKLFF
TRBJ2-7 | TRBV27 | CASSLWGRGYEQYF
TRBJ2-3 | TRBV7-3 | CASSPQAMDTQYF
TRBJ1-5 | TRBV20-1 | CSARPQLGDNSNQPQHF
TRBJ2-5 | TRBV5-1 | CASSLKTSGQETQYF
TRBJ2-7 | TRBV27 | CASSLDSKYEQYF
TRBJ1-5 | TRBV2 | CASSGGPGNQPQHF
TRBJ2-5 | TRBV4-3 | CASSQGPQRGETQYF
TRBJ1-5 | TRBV19 | CASSIEGTGNQPQHF
TRBJ2-7 | TRBV4-1 | CASSQGTSGSTSNEQYF